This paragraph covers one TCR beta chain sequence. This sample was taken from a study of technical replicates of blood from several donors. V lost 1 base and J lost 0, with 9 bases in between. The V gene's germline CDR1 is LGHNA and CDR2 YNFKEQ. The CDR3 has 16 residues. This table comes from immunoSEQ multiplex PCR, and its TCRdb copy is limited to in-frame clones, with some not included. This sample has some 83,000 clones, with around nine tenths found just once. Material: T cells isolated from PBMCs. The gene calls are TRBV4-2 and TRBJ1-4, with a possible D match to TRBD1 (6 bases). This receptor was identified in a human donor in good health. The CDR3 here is CASSQGHRATNEKLFF. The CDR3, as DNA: TGTGCCAGCAGCCAAGGTCACAGGGCAACTAATGAAAAACTGTTTTTT.